The 26 T cell receptor beta chains reported below all come from one sample, sequenced in a study of beta chain features in type 1 diabetes. Findings and limits, study-wide: Shorter TCRB CDR3s, moderately but significantly so, marked every one of the four CD4+ subsets in Type 1 diabetes patients.

These receptors' antigens are unknown. The investigators reverse transcribed all of the isolated RNA, so they sequenced expressed TCRB transcripts. Using immunoSEQ multiplex PCR, the repertoire was profiled, and TCRdb retains in-frame clones only, with some absent. Among a few hundred thousand clones listed, roughly a tenth were seen once. Input material: central memory CD4+ T cells from blood. These TCRs come from a man in his thirties or forties with type 1 diabetes.

This clone was recorded a few times. The genes are TRBV6-1 and TRBJ2-7, with D perhaps TRBD1 (5 bases). Deletions cut 5 bases from V and 4 bases from J, with 12 bases between. The germline CDR1 and CDR2 sequences are MNHNS and SASEGT. The CDR3 runs 13 residues. Here the CDR3 reads CASSYPTAYEQYF. CDR3 bases: TGTGCCAGCAGTTATCCGACAGCATACGAGCAGTACTTC.

This clone was seen more than once but under ten times. The chain employs TRBV5-8 and TRBJ2-5, with D possibly being TRBD2 (6 bases). CDR3 length equals 13 residues. Germline V gives CDR1 SGHTS, CDR2 YDEGEE. V lost 3 bases to trimming and J lost 5 bases, with 11 bases between them. The CDR3 sequence: CASSSSGRETQYF. CDR3 sequence (DNA): TGTGCCAGCAGCTCAAGCGGGCGGGAGACCCAGTACTTC.

A few counts support this clone. The gene calls are TRBV5-4 and TRBJ1-1; D ambiguous. Germline assignment: CDR1 SGHNT and CDR2 YYREEE (reference sequence). Trimming removed 0 bases from V and 4 bases from J, with 13 bases in between. There are 15 residues in the CDR3. Written as DNA, the CDR3 is TGTGCCAGCAGCTTGGAAGGAGAGCGGGGCACTGAAGCTTTCTTT. This sequence encodes CASSLEGERGTEAFF.

This rearrangement joins TRBV7-2 to TRBJ1-1, with 9 bases fitting TRBD1. Germline values: CDR1 SGHTA, CDR2 FQGNSA. J gave up 4 bases and V 5 bases, and 5 bases lay outside the gene matches. The CDR3 is made up of 14 amino acids. The CDR3 spells CASSAHRGLTEAFF. The CDR3 DNA is TGTGCCAGCAGCGCCCACAGGGGGCTCACTGAAGCTTTCTTT.

The chain couples TRBV19 to TRBJ1-1; unclear D gene. V dropped 3 bases and J dropped 1 base, with 15 bases sitting between them. The CDR3 is 16 amino acids. In germline, CDR1 is LNHDA, CDR2 SQIVND (reference sequence). For the CDR3, the DNA is TGTGCCAGTAGTATGCCCGACCTATCTTCGAACACTGAAGCTTTCTTT. Its protein is CASSMPDLSSNTEAFF.

This clone was seen a handful of times. The V call is TRBV4-3, the J call TRBJ2-5; 13 bases map to TRBD2. TRBJ2-7 matches the DNA end more closely, so the J call is doubtful. CDR1 and CDR2 (germline): LGHNA, YSLEER. The CDR3 spans 15 residues. The chain's CDR3 is CASSLGLAGVYEQYF. The CDR3 coding sequence is TGCGCCAGCAGCCTAGGACTAGCGGGAGTCTACGAGCAGTACTTC.

The chain combines TRBV25-1 with TRBJ2-3; 8 nucleotides match TRBD1. Trimming removed 5 bases from V and 4 bases from J; junction bases left unmatched: 8. The CDR3 runs to 15 residues. Germline lookup yields CDR1 MGHDK and CDR2 SYGVNS. The CDR3 DNA sequence: TGTGCCAGCAGTTCACAACAGGGGGTTTCAGATACGCAGTATTTT. Residues: CASSSQQGVSDTQYF.

This clone was seen a handful of times. The chain carries TRBV6-5 and TRBJ1-1, with D maybe TRBD1 (6 bases). Germline CDR1 and CDR2: MNHEY and SVGAGI. Trimming left V 4 bases short and J 4 bases short, with 10 bases between. There are 13 residues in the CDR3. The CDR3 bases are TGTGCCAGCAGTTTCGGAGGGGGCACTGAAGCTTTCTTT. Protein: CASSFGGGTEAFF.

This clone appeared a few times. V is TRBV25-1 and J is TRBJ2-7; D is unresolved. Germline V gene data show CDR1 as MGHDK and CDR2 as SYGVNS. V lost 0 bases and J lost 6, with 6 bases in between. CDR3 length equals 12 residues. The CDR3 loop reads CASSEYLSEQYF. For the CDR3, the DNA is TGTGCCAGCAGTGAATACTTAAGCGAGCAGTACTTC.

This sequence joins TRBV5-8 and TRBJ2-2; no reliable D call. The CDR3 runs to 12 residues. Germline V lookup: CDR1 SGHTS, CDR2 YDEGEE. The V end lost 4 bases, the J end lost 6 bases, and 7 bases lay between the germline ends. The CDR3 spells CASSLPPGELFF. In nucleotides, the CDR3 is TGTGCCAGCAGCCTTCCACCCGGGGAGCTGTTTTTT.

This clone occurred many times. The same CDR3 is also encoded by other DNA sequences in this sample. This chain uses TRBV2 with TRBJ2-3; no firm D call. The CDR3 extends over 13 amino acids. CDR1 SNHLY and CDR2 FYNNEI come from the germline V gene. V gave up 4 bases and J gave up 2 bases, with 7 bases separating them. The CDR3 DNA reads as TGTGCCAGCAGTGTTTCATTCACAGATACGCAGTATTTT. As protein: CASSVSFTDTQYF.

The V gene is TRBV27, the J gene TRBJ1-1; 7 bases are shared with TRBD1. The CDR3 is made up of 14 amino acids. V trimming: 7 bases; J trimming: 6 bases; junction bases outside the gene matches: 11. In germline, CDR1 is MNHEY, CDR2 SMNVEV (reference sequence). The CDR3 reads CASTTRQGTPEAFF. Here the CDR3 DNA reads TGTGCCAGCACCACGCGACAGGGCACGCCTGAAGCTTTCTTT.

The table lists this clone with many counts. The chain links TRBV10-3 to TRBJ2-1, with D possibly being TRBD2 (5 bases). Germline V lookup: CDR1 ENHRY, CDR2 SYGVKD. Trimming removed 2 bases from V and 9 bases from J, with 14 bases in between. The CDR3 runs 14 residues. The CDR3 here is CAISESQAGGEQFF. The CDR3 DNA follows: TGTGCCATCAGTGAGAGCCAGGCGGGTGGTGAGCAGTTCTTC.

This chain's CDR3 is CASLTGGAGDQPQHF. DNA for the CDR3: TGTGCCAGCCTCACAGGGGGCGCGGGGGATCAGCCCCAGCATTTT. The J gene is TRBJ1-5, the V gene TRBV6-1; 9 nucleotides line up with TRBD1. Losses at the gene ends were 8 bases for V and 5 bases for J; bases not matched to a gene: 10. The CDR3 is 15 amino acids. CDR1 is MNHNS and CDR2 is SASEGT in the germline V gene.

The chain employs TRBV6-5 and TRBJ2-7; 9 positions match TRBD1. The CDR3 has 14 residues. Trimming at V came to 2 bases and at J to 5 bases, leaving 4 bases not matched to a gene. Germline V CDR1 and CDR2: MNHEY, SVGAGI. CDR3 DNA sequence: TGTGCCAGCAGTTACGGGACAGGGTTCCACGAGCAGTACTTC. Encoded protein: CASSYGTGFHEQYF.

This clone was counted a few times. The chain recombines TRBV14 with TRBJ2-7; 10 positions match TRBD2. V was pared by 4 bases and J by 6 bases, with 12 bases of the junction left unmatched. The CDR3 consists of 16 residues. Germline V gene sequence: CDR1 SGHDN, CDR2 FVKESK. The CDR3 loop reads CASSPLLSGRSVEQYF. DNA of the CDR3: TGTGCCAGCAGCCCCTTACTTAGCGGGAGGTCGGTCGAGCAGTACTTC.

This clone was recorded many times. At the DNA level, this CDR3 is encoded by other sequences in the same sample as well. The CDR3 region is CASSRDGNEQFF. The CDR3, as DNA: TGTGCCAGCAGTCGGGATGGCAATGAGCAGTTCTTC. The chain links TRBV7-9 to TRBJ2-1, with D possibly being TRBD2 (5 bases). The CDR3 contains 12 residues. Trimming removed 6 bases at V and 6 bases at J, with 9 bases between. Germline CDR1 is SEHNR and CDR2 is FQNEAQ (reference sequence).

In its sample, this clone was seen a few times. The J gene is TRBJ2-7, the V gene TRBV10-3; 11 bases align to TRBD1. Germline CDR1 and CDR2: ENHRY and SYGVKD. This CDR3 has 12 amino acids. The V and J ends lost 10 bases and 3 bases, in that order; junction bases with no gene match: 2. This CDR3 reads CATGTGGYEQYF. The CDR3 region has the DNA TGTGCCACCGGGACAGGGGGCTACGAGCAGTACTTC.

This clone appeared a few times. V usage is TRBV28 and J usage is TRBJ1-1; D is possibly TRBD1 (5 bases). The length of the CDR3 is 16 residues. V lost 4 bases, J lost 1 base, and 16 bases lay in between. Germline V gives CDR1 MDHEN, CDR2 SYDVKM. CDR3 sequence reads: CASSSQLQDRNTEAFF. The CDR3 DNA reads TGTGCCAGCAGTTCACAATTACAGGACCGGAACACTGAAGCTTTCTTT.

There are a few counts of this clone. V gene TRBV6-5 combines with J gene TRBJ2-3; a weak D match, TRBD1 (6 bases). V gave up 5 bases and J gave up 2 bases, with 11 bases separating them. Germline CDR1 is MNHEY and CDR2 is SVGAGI. The CDR3 loop spans 14 amino acids. The CDR3 region has the DNA TGTGCCAGCAGTGCCGGGGACATCACAGATACGCAGTATTTT. Translated, it gives CASSAGDITDTQYF.

This clone was counted between two and nine times. This CDR3 reads CASSNSWRGEQFF. The CDR3 nucleotides are TGTGCCAGCAGCAACTCCTGGCGGGGAGAGCAGTTCTTC. The rearrangement joins TRBV9 to TRBJ2-1; D may be TRBD2 (6 bases). Germline CDR1 and CDR2: SGDLS and YYNGEE. The CDR3 has 13 amino acids. V shed 4 bases and J shed 10 bases, with 15 bases lying between them. Combining the CDR3 with reference TRBV9 and TRBJ2-1 gives the whole variable domain DSGVTQTPKHLITATGQRVTLRCSPRSGDLSVYWYQQSLDQGLQFLIQYYNGEERAKGNILERFSAQQFPDLHSELNLSSLELGDSALYFCASSNSWRGEQFFGPGTRLTVL.

The CDR3 nucleotides are TGTGCCAGCAGGGTTAAGGACAGGGGGGAGACCCAGTACTTC. Protein product: CASRVKDRGETQYF. This sequence joins TRBV6-6 and TRBJ2-5, with 10 nucleotides matching TRBD1. The V gene end was trimmed by 6 bases and the J gene end by 5 bases; junction bases not matched to a gene: 6. This CDR3 has 14 residues. CDR1 is MNHNY, CDR2 SVGAGI, per germline (reference sequence).

In the case of this clone: One junction end does not reproduce the germline sequence, and a read error may be involved. This rearrangement joins TRBV7-7 to TRBJ2-5; the match to TRBD2 covers 7 bases. Germline V gene sequence: CDR1 SSHAT, CDR2 FNYEAQ (reference sequence). The CDR3 covers 16 residues. CDR3 DNA: TGTGCCAACAGCTTGGGAGGGGTATTAGGGCAAGAGACCCAGTACTTC. As protein: CANSLGGVLGQETQYF.

This clone was seen a few times. The rearrangement uses TRBV4-1 and TRBJ1-1; D remains ambiguous. CDR1 and CDR2 (germline): MGHRA, YSYEKL. This CDR3 spans 16 amino acids. The V gene lost 1 base and the J gene lost 1 base, with 13 bases spanning the gap. CDR3 amino acids: CASSQVFGIRNTEAFF. The CDR3 nucleotides read TGCGCCAGCAGCCAAGTATTTGGGATCCGGAACACTGAAGCTTTCTTT.

A note on this clone: Other DNA sequences from this sample encode an identical CDR3 as well. V and J are TRBV9 and TRBJ2-5; D call uncertain. The CDR3 length is 13 residues. CDR1 is SGDLS, CDR2 YYNGEE, per germline. V gave up 0 bases and J gave up 1 base, with 4 bases separating them. As DNA, the CDR3 is TGTGCCAGCAGCGTAGGGGGCCAAGAGACCCAGTACTTC. Translated, it gives CASSVGGQETQYF.

This clone was observed a few times. CDR3 bases: TGCGCCAGCCACGAAGGAGGGGGCCTAAAAGGGGAGCTGTTTTTT. Its translation: CASHEGGGLKGELFF. V is TRBV5-1 and J is TRBJ2-2, with D tentatively TRBD1 (7 bases). The germline gives CDR1 SGHRS, CDR2 YFSETQ. V was pared by 7 bases and J by 8 bases, with 21 bases between. The CDR3 covers 15 residues.